The clone carrying this TCR beta chain was observed a few times. The record originates from a study of human T cells and chemical hapten exposure. Study-wide background: DPC at 0.01% went onto the upper back in patch tests, read at 6 days.

V lost 3 bases and J lost 1, with 10 bases in between. The germline V gene has CDR1 SGDLS and CDR2 YYNGEE. The CDR3 runs to 14 residues. Specified time point: patch test 1, 2 weeks after DPC sensitization. Sample treatment: therapeutic diphenylcyclopropenone sensitization with weekly scalp DPC. Drawing of blood took place ahead of applying each patch test. Library preparation tagged each individual cDNA molecule with a unique molecular identifier. Source study methods: Samples ranged from roughly 20,000 to 750,000 TCRs, with a median of roughly 96,000. One entry per CDR3 protein, called by TCRdb with MiXCR from the RACE reads. TCRdb, not the original authors, processed these V and J calls. Of over 65,000 distinct CDR3 sequences in the sample, around 11% are singletons; the top ten hold approximately 4.6%.

The sequences come from whole blood, collected in connection with sensitization to the hapten diphenylcyclopropenone (DPC). The genes are TRBV9 and TRBJ1-1; D unclear. The receptor comes from a woman between 45 and 60 years old with alopecia areata. Some clones in this sample may be carry-over from other donors' samples. The CDR3 DNA follows: TGTGCCAGCAGCGCCCCTCTGAAGAACACTGAAGCTTTCTTT. Translating it yields CASSAPLKNTEAFF.